Included here is one T cell receptor beta chain sequence, with context. Clones were read by immunoSEQ multiplex PCR, and TCRdb kept only the in-frame ones, dropping some. Counted here are approximately 24,000 clones, around 90% occurring once; the ten biggest clones make up more than 7.5%. The sample belongs to a study of T cell changes during pregnancy in multiple sclerosis. The CDR3 has 16 amino acids. Germline lookup yields CDR1 SGHDT and CDR2 YYEEEE. V lost 1 base and J 6 bases, leaving 14 bases between the germline ends. The origin of this receptor is a female donor in good health, enrolled as a control in a pregnancy study. The sequencing used CD8+ T cells from peripheral blood mononuclear cells, collected in the third trimester of pregnancy. The chain employs TRBV5-6 and TRBJ1-6; TRBD1 might be the D (5 bases). The CDR3 sequence: CASSLSGDYLNSPLHF. The CDR3 DNA follows: TGTGCCAGCAGCTTGTCCGGGGACTATCTTAATTCACCCCTCCACTTT.